Each of the 21 T cell receptor beta chains below was sequenced from the same sample in a study of blood T cell repertoires in COVID-19. The assay was immunoSEQ multiplex PCR, and TCRdb's table has in-frame clones only and misses some. The sample has 45,000 to 55,000 clones, more than 70% seen once. Sequencing input: peripheral blood. These receptors came from a man between 65 and 85 years old with active COVID-19.

The rearrangement joins TRBV4-1 to TRBJ2-1; 8 bases agree with TRBD1. Germline V gene sequence: CDR1 MGHRA, CDR2 YSYEKL. V lost 3 bases to trimming and J lost 6 bases; unmatched junction nucleotides: 4. This CDR3 is 14 amino acids long. The CDR3 reads CASSQDRALNEQFF. DNA for the CDR3: TGCGCCAGCAGCCAGGACAGGGCCCTCAATGAGCAGTTCTTC.

The chain couples TRBV7-2 to TRBJ1-6, with D maybe TRBD1 (5 bases). V lost 4 bases to trimming and J lost 0 bases, with 13 bases between them. The CDR3 is made up of 17 amino acids. The germline V gene has CDR1 SGHTA and CDR2 FQGNSA. In DNA form, the CDR3 reads TGTGCCAGCAGCTCCCCTCCGGGGGACTCCTATAATTCACCCCTCCACTTT. Amino acid sequence: CASSSPPGDSYNSPLHF.

The V call is TRBV10-3, the J call TRBJ1-2, with a possible D match to TRBD1 (6 bases). Germline CDR1 ENHRY, CDR2 SYGVKD. The CDR3 is made up of 13 amino acids. Trimming shortened V by 6 bases and J by 6 bases, and 14 bases separated the two germline ends. The CDR3 bases are TGTGCCATCAGATCCGGGACAAACAATGGCTACACCTTC. Residues: CAIRSGTNNGYTF.

Here the CDR3 reads CASSLVAARGEKLFF. The CDR3 DNA reads as TGCGCCAGCAGCTTGGTGGCTGCCCGGGGGGAAAAACTGTTTTTT. The chain uses TRBV5-1 and TRBJ1-4; possible D gene TRBD1, 5 bases. CDR3 length: 15 amino acids. Germline CDR1 and CDR2: SGHRS and YFSETQ. The germline V and J ends were trimmed by 0 bases and 8 bases, with 14 bases remaining between them. Combining the CDR3 with reference TRBV5-1 and TRBJ1-4 gives the whole variable domain KAGVTQTPRYLIKTRGQQVTLSCSPISGHRSVSWYQQTPGQGLQFLFEYFSETQRNKGNFPGRFSGRQFSNSRSEMNVSTLELGDSALYLCASSLVAARGEKLFFGSGTQLSVL.

The chain joins TRBV4-2 to TRBJ2-2, with a possible D match to TRBD1 (6 bases). V was trimmed by 1 base and J by 6 bases, leaving 18 bases between them. The CDR3 runs to 17 residues. The germline V gene has CDR1 LGHNA and CDR2 YNFKEQ. The DNA for the CDR3 is TGTGCCAGCAGCCAAGCAGGGGTCCCCGATGGGGCCGGGGAGCTGTTTTTT. Translated, it gives CASSQAGVPDGAGELFF.

The chain is built from TRBV7-3 and TRBJ1-1; D is unresolved. Trimming left V 5 bases short and J 1 base short, with 14 bases between. The germline V gene has CDR1 SGHTA and CDR2 FQGTGA. The CDR3 contains 15 residues. The CDR3 nucleotides read TGTGCCAGCAGCCCTGACAATGCGGGGAACACTGAAGCTTTCTTT. Translation: CASSPDNAGNTEAFF.

The J gene is TRBJ1-1, the V gene TRBV7-2; D is possibly TRBD1 (6 bases). Trimming stripped 2 bases from V and 4 bases from J, with 11 bases between. The CDR3 runs 14 residues. Germline CDR1 SGHTA, CDR2 FQGNSA. The CDR3: CASSLLRGGTEAFF. The DNA for the CDR3 is TGTGCCAGCAGCTTACTTAGGGGGGGCACTGAAGCTTTCTTT.

This clone was recorded only once. The rearrangement links TRBV7-3 to TRBJ1-5; D not certain. CDR1 is SGHTA, CDR2 FQGTGA, per germline. CDR3 length equals 13 residues. Trimming cost V 5 bases and J 4 bases, with 9 bases left between them. CDR3 residues: CASSPQINQPQHF. The CDR3 region has the DNA TGTGCCAGCAGCCCGCAGATAAATCAGCCCCAGCATTTT.

The chain has TRBV3-1 (or the pseudogene TRBV3-2) and TRBJ1-1, with D perhaps matching TRBD1 (5 bases). The CDR3 loop spans 13 amino acids. Trimming took 4 bases from V and 4 from J, leaving 10 bases between them. Germline loops: CDR1 LGHDT, CDR2 YNNKEL (reference sequence). CDR3 DNA: TGTGCCAGCAGCCGGGGCAGAACCACTGAAGCTTTCTTT. Translation: CASSRGRTTEAFF.

This clone was counted between two and nine times. The DNA for the CDR3 is TGCGCCAGCAGCTTTGGCGGACAGCCCTACGAGCAGTACTTC. It encodes CASSFGGQPYEQYF. The rearrangement uses TRBV5-1 and TRBJ2-7; possible D gene TRBD1, 6 bases. The CDR3 covers 14 residues. From germline, CDR1 is SGHRS and CDR2 YFSETQ. The germline V and J ends were trimmed by 2 bases and 2 bases, with 11 bases remaining between them.

The genes are TRBV2 and TRBJ1-1; TRBD1 aligns across 7 bases. There are 13 residues in the CDR3. From germline, CDR1 is SNHLY and CDR2 FYNNEI. The V and J ends lost 7 bases and 8 bases, in that order; junction bases with no gene match: 10. CDR3 DNA sequence: TGTGCCAGCACTAGGGACAGAAGAGACGAAGCTTTCTTT. Amino acids: CASTRDRRDEAFF. The full variable domain, rest sourced from reference TRBV2 and TRBJ1-1, is EPEVTQTPSHQVTQMGQEVILRCVPISNHLYFYWYRQILGQKVEFLVSFYNNEISEKSEIFDDQFSVERPDGSNFTLKIRSTKLEDSAMYFCASTRDRRDEAFFGQGTRLTVV.

The gene calls are TRBV11-3 and TRBJ1-1; D is undetermined. Trimming took 5 bases from V and 2 from J, leaving 9 bases between them. Germline CDR1 reads SGHNT; CDR2 reads YENEEA. The CDR3 contains 13 residues. The CDR3 region has the DNA TGTGCCAGCAGCCCTAGCCTAAACACTGAAGCTTTCTTT. Translation: CASSPSLNTEAFF.

V and J are TRBV14 and TRBJ1-2; 9 nucleotides line up with TRBD1. This CDR3 contains 13 residues. Unmatched junction bases numbered 7, after V lost 6 bases and J lost 8 bases. From germline, CDR1 is SGHDN and CDR2 FVKESK. CDR3 DNA sequence: TGTGCCAGCAGTGACAGGGGGGAACGGGGCTACACCTTC. This sequence encodes CASSDRGERGYTF.

The chain has TRBV14 and TRBJ1-3; 8 bases are a match to TRBD1. This CDR3 is built from 20 residues. Germline values: CDR1 SGHDN, CDR2 FVKESK. After removal of 0 bases from V and 2 bases from J, the junction contained 15 bases not matched to a gene. In nucleotides, the CDR3 is TGTGCCAGCAGCCAAGATCCCCGGACAGGGAGGGGGACAGCTGGAAACACCATATATTTT. It yields the protein CASSQDPRTGRGTAGNTIYF.

The chain combines TRBV7-3 with TRBJ1-1, with a weak D call TRBD1 (5 bases). Deletions cut 6 bases from V and 4 bases from J, with 12 bases between. The germline CDR1 and CDR2 sequences are SGHTA and FQGTGA. The CDR3 length is 13 residues. This chain's CDR3 is CASRRQGGTEAFF. The CDR3 region has the DNA TGTGCCAGCAGGAGGCAGGGAGGCACTGAAGCTTTCTTT.

This clone was observed a few times. The V and J genes are TRBV7-2 and TRBJ1-6, with 7 bases aligning to TRBD1. The CDR3 extends over 14 amino acids. Germline CDR1 SGHTA, CDR2 FQGNSA. Losses at the gene ends were 5 bases for V and 10 bases for J; bases not matched to a gene: 8. CDR3 sequence (DNA): TGTGCCAGCAGCCCAGGACAGGCGTGGTCACCCCTCCACTTT. It is translated as CASSPGQAWSPLHF.

Of note for this clone: An end of the junction does not agree with germline; a read error may underlie this. Other DNA sequences in this sample translate to the same CDR3. The V call is TRBV9, the J call TRBJ1-2; 7 positions match TRBD1. This CDR3 comprises 15 residues. Looked up from germline, CDR1 is SGDLS and CDR2 is YYNGEE. The CDR3 reads CASSVEAGGNYGYTF. CDR3 in DNA: TGTGCTAGCAGCGTAGAGGCAGGGGGTAACTATGGCTACACCTTC.

A remark on this clone: An end of the junction differs from the germline gene, which may be a read error. The chain combines TRBV7-4 with TRBJ2-2, with 7 bases fitting TRBD1. The germline V gene has CDR1 SGHVT and CDR2 SQSDAQ. The CDR3 sequence is 16 residues long. The CDR3 loop reads CASSLARQGDSRGAVF. CDR3 nucleotide sequence: TGTGCCAGCAGCTTAGCGCGGCAGGGGGATAGCCGGGGAGCTGTTTTT.

The chain employs TRBV18 and TRBJ2-5, with no clear D. Trimming stripped 3 bases from V and 2 bases from J, with 16 bases between. The CDR3 spans 16 residues. Germline CDR1 is KGHSH and CDR2 is LQKENI. The CDR3 spells CASSPYVAGLQETQYF. The CDR3 region has the DNA TGTGCCAGCTCACCCTACGTTGCAGGCCTACAAGAGACCCAGTACTTC.

The chain joins TRBV28 to TRBJ1-1; 8 nucleotides agree with TRBD1. Germline CDR1 is MDHEN and CDR2 is SYDVKM. V shed 3 bases, J shed 1 base, and the junction held 10 bases outside the gene matches. The CDR3 covers 17 residues. CDR3 sequence (DNA): TGTGCCAGCAGTTTTTTCGGCGCCAGGGGGCCGAACACTGAAGCTTTCTTT. It translates to CASSFFGARGPNTEAFF. Based on the CDR3 plus reference TRBV28 and TRBJ1-1, the full variable domain is DVKVTQSSRYLVKRTGEKVFLECVQDMDHENMFWYRQDPGLGLRLIYFSYDVKMKEKGDIPEGYSVSREKKERFSLILESASTNQTSMYLCASSFFGARGPNTEAFFGQGTRLTVV.

This sequence joins TRBV9 and TRBJ2-7, with D possibly TRBD2 on 5 matching bases. Germline V gene sequence: CDR1 SGDLS, CDR2 YYNGEE. The CDR3 sequence is 15 residues long. V lost 0 bases and J lost 5, with 15 bases in between. The CDR3 coding sequence is TGTGCCAGCAGCGTAGAGGGAACCCGGCGGGACGAGCAGTACTTC. Protein sequence: CASSVEGTRRDEQYF.